What follows describes a single T cell receptor (beta chain). Per the original methods: Quantification of nucleated cells was approximated via reference gene primer amplification. Clones were sequenced by immunoSEQ multiplex PCR, and TCRdb holds only the in-frame ones, with some missing. V and J calls and clone size follow that table, whereas D and trimming were derived from the DNA. The table has 400,000 or so clones, roughly 87% seen once. This sample was taken from a study of blood T cell repertoires in COVID-19. Looking at the study overall: T cells, B-cell-depleted T cells, or PBMCs provided the cDNA or gDNA that served as material.

Cohort allocation depended upon clinical history that participants reported. What the recovered Cohort 3 donors had was two negative PCRs, clearance, or symptom resolution. Germline V gives CDR1 SGHNT, CDR2 YYREEE (reference sequence). The junction had 2 bases not matched to a gene; V was cut back by 2 bases and J by 4 bases. This CDR3 contains 13 residues. This TCR was recovered from a man between 18 and 35 years old who had recovered from COVID-19. The gene calls are TRBV5-4 and TRBJ1-2, with 7 bases fitting TRBD1. Sequencing was performed on PBMCs or T cells enriched from blood (not recorded which). The CDR3 here is CASSFNRGYGYTF. The DNA for the CDR3 is TGTGCCAGCAGCTTCAACAGGGGCTATGGCTACACCTTC.